The source of this TCR beta chain is a study of shared clonotypes between healthy human individuals. Overall study: Each donor contributed plates that comprised three CD4 naive, three CD4 memory, two CD8 naive and one CD8 memory. Study results and caveats: Lower generation probabilities were found for non-shared clonotypes than for those shared by all four donors. Larger estimated richness was generally recorded for naive subsets relative to memory subsets.

Germline V gives CDR1 PRHDT, CDR2 FYEKMQ (reference sequence). Trimming at V came to 2 bases and at J to 4 bases, leaving 7 bases not matched to a gene. The CDR3 extends over 16 amino acids. Libraries were prepared by immunoSEQ multiplex PCR; TCRdb keeps only in-frame clonotypes and omits some of them. The sample consists of about 2.3 million clones, more than 80% of them appearing once. Of note for this clone: The antigen is undetermined.

The sequenced sample was naive CD4+ T cells from PBMCs. Documented subset: CD45RA+ positively selected. The source of this sequence is a man between 18 and 29 years old in good health. Some clones in this sample may be carry-over from other donors' samples. The chain has TRBV13 and TRBJ2-1; TRBD1 agrees at 8 bases. CDR3 loop: CASSLKRTGSYNEQFF. CDR3 nucleotide sequence: TGTGCCAGCAGCTTAAAGAGGACAGGGTCTTACAATGAGCAGTTCTTC.